The clone carrying this T cell receptor (beta chain) occurred a few times. One entry per CDR3 protein, called by TCRdb with MiXCR from the RT-PCR reads. The table has about 680,000 distinct CDR3 sequences, 12% to 15% seen once; the top ten hold roughly 3.9%. This receptor was taken from a female donor in good health, serving as a healthy control. Sequencing was done on a sample of memory CD4+ T cells from blood.

CDR3 residues: CASSYSRVSGNTIYF. DNA for the CDR3: TGTGCCAGCAGTTACTCTAGGGTTTCTGGAAACACCATATATTTT. This chain connects TRBV6-5 to TRBJ1-3; no clear D. V gave up 0 bases and J gave up 1 base, with 7 bases separating them. Germline loops: CDR1 MNHEY, CDR2 SVGAGI. This CDR3 comprises 15 residues.